The rows below give T cell receptor beta chains drawn from one sample of a study of blood T cell repertoires in COVID-19. Clones were read by immunoSEQ multiplex PCR, and TCRdb kept only the in-frame ones, dropping some. Of 250,000 or so clones in the sample, 87% are singletons; the top ten hold 10% to 11%. Sequencing input: PBMCs or T cells enriched from blood (not recorded which). Receptor source: a man aged 30 to 39 who had recovered from COVID-19. The CDR3 runs from the conserved cysteine through the conserved F or W. The order of the fields is D gene, J gene, clone size, V gene, CDR3 protein, CDR3 DNA. A D gene is named only where the DNA matches it firmly. Expanded clones get a size class; other rows say once, few or many, or leave the size out.

NA | TRBJ1-1 | NA | TRBV9 | CASSVGQGLSTEAFF | TGTGCCAGCAGCGTAGGTCAGGGACTAAGCACTGAAGCTTTCTTT
TRBD1 | TRBJ2-1 | NA | TRBV29-1 | CSGIDRGRENEQFF | TGCAGCGGAATAGACAGGGGGCGAGAGAATGAGCAGTTCTTC
TRBD1 | TRBJ2-7 | NA | TRBV5-1 | CASSFDGTGGYEQYF | TGCGCCAGCAGCTTCGACGGGACAGGGGGCTACGAGCAGTACTTC
NA | TRBJ2-7 | once | TRBV27 | CASRFTSSSAYEQYF | TGTGCCAGCAGGTTCACCTCCTCTAGCGCCTACGAGCAGTACTTC
NA | TRBJ1-6 | many | TRBV3-1/TRBV3-2 | CASSERDSSPLHF | TGTGCCAGCTCAGAGAGGGATAGTTCACCCCTCCACTTT
NA | TRBJ2-6 | once | TRBV6-5 | CATSSGGIGANVLTF | TGTGCCACCTCGTCAGGGGGGATCGGGGCCAACGTCCTGACTTTC
TRBD1 | TRBJ1-1 | NA | TRBV28 | CASTLLSLQGSTEAFF | TGTGCCAGCACCCTACTAAGCCTACAGGGGTCCACTGAAGCTTTCTTT
NA | TRBJ2-5 | NA | TRBV27 | CASSSQETQYF | TGTGCCAGCAGTTCTCAAGAGACCCAGTACTTC
TRBD2 | TRBJ2-2 | NA | TRBV3-1/TRBV3-2 | CASSQDPGLAGRGELFF | TGTGCCAGCAGCCAGGACCCGGGACTAGCGGGAAGGGGGGAGCTGTTTTTT
NA | TRBJ1-2 | NA | TRBV6-5 | CASSLTETYGYTF | TGTGCCAGCAGTCTGACAGAAACATATGGCTACACCTTC
NA | TRBJ2-7 | once | TRBV28 | CASSLPTPYEQYF | TGTGCCAGCAGTTTACCTACCCCCTACGAGCAGTACTTC
TRBD2 | TRBJ2-2 | NA | TRBV18 | CASSPSRGGENTGELFF | TGTGCCAGCTCACCCTCACGCGGGGGGGAGAACACCGGGGAGCTGTTTTTT
TRBD2 | TRBJ2-7 | NA | TRBV11-1 | CASSSAGGDYEQYF | TGTGCCAGCAGCTCAGCGGGAGGAGATTACGAGCAGTACTTC
TRBD1 | TRBJ1-5 | NA | TRBV4-1 | CASSPGQGIVRQPQHF | TGCGCCAGCAGCCCCGGACAGGGGATTGTGAGGCAGCCCCAGCATTTT
NA | TRBJ2-7 | NA | TRBV18 | CASSPPGAAIEQYF | TGTGCCAGCTCCCCTCCGGGAGCGGCTATCGAGCAGTACTTC
NA | TRBJ2-1 | NA | TRBV2 | CASSAQGANEQFF | TGTGCCAGCAGCGCCCAAGGGGCCAATGAGCAGTTCTTC
TRBD2 | TRBJ2-1 | NA | TRBV10-3 | CAIASGSKGRDNEQFF | TGTGCCATTGCTAGCGGGAGTAAGGGTAGAGACAATGAGCAGTTCTTC
TRBD1 | TRBJ2-2 | few | TRBV5-1 | CASSLGTGAGELFF | TGCGCCAGCAGCTTGGGAACAGGGGCCGGGGAGCTGTTTTTT
TRBD2 | TRBJ2-1 | NA | TRBV7-6 | CASSLWSSGRIGEQFF | TGTGCCAGCAGCTTATGGTCGAGCGGGAGGATTGGTGAGCAGTTCTTC
NA | TRBJ2-7 | once | TRBV7-9 | CASSPPYDREQYF | TGTGCCAGCAGCCCTCCCTATGACAGGGAGCAGTACTTC
NA | TRBJ2-5 | NA | TRBV12-3/TRBV12-4 | CASSFEETQYF | TGTGCCAGCAGTTTCGAAGAGACCCAGTACTTC
TRBD1 | TRBJ2-1 | NA | TRBV28 | CASSTGQLQVNEQFF | TGTGCCAGCAGTACGGGACAGCTTCAAGTCAATGAGCAGTTCTTC
TRBD1 | TRBJ1-2 | NA | TRBV5-8 | CASTRTGAGYGYTF | TGTGCCAGCACCCGGACAGGGGCTGGCTATGGCTACACCTTC
TRBD1 | TRBJ1-2 | NA | TRBV6-5 | CASSYRRTGGGYGYTF | TGTGCCAGCAGTTACCGACGGACAGGGGGCGGCTATGGCTACACCTTC
TRBD1 | TRBJ2-7 | NA | TRBV5-4 | CASSLDRVGEQYF | TGTGCCAGCAGCTTAGACAGGGTGGGCGAGCAGTACTTC
TRBD2 | TRBJ2-4 | NA | TRBV7-2 | CASSSRLAGGPNIQYF | TGTGCCAGCAGCTCCCGACTAGCGGGGGGGCCGAACATTCAGTACTTC
NA | TRBJ1-1 | once | TRBV7-9 | CASSSQGRTEAFF | TGTGCCAGCAGCTCACAGGGTCGCACTGAAGCTTTCTTT
TRBD1 | TRBJ2-4 | few | TRBV4-3 | CASSQTTGAFDIQYF | TGCGCCAGCAGCCAAACGACAGGGGCTTTTGACATTCAGTACTTC
TRBD2 | TRBJ2-1 | NA | TRBV7-2 | CASSLDSGSRNEQFF | TGTGCCAGCAGCTTAGACAGCGGGAGTAGGAATGAGCAGTTCTTC
TRBD1 | TRBJ2-1 | few | TRBV7-9 | CASSHRQGDSGEQFF | TGTGCCAGCAGCCATCGCCAGGGGGATAGTGGTGAGCAGTTCTTC
NA | TRBJ2-2 | NA | TRBV6-5 | CASSPGTNTGELFF | TGTGCCAGCAGTCCCGGGACTAACACCGGGGAGCTGTTTTTT
NA | TRBJ1-2 | NA | TRBV3-1/TRBV3-2 | CASSLQGLGYGYTF | TGTGCCAGCAGCCTACAGGGCCTGGGCTATGGCTACACCTTC
TRBD2 | TRBJ2-7 | NA | TRBV28 | CASTTPGTIDEQYF | TGTGCCAGCACGACCCCCGGGACTATAGACGAGCAGTACTTC